This T cell receptor beta chain was identified during a study of beta chain features in type 1 diabetes. Whole-study findings and limits: Reads derived from cDNA could over-represent cells showing high TCR expression. For Type 1 diabetes patients, all four CD4+ subsets carried TCRB CDR3s that were moderately but significantly shorter. VDJ junctions sequenced from type 1 diabetes patients showed fewer insertions and more deletions. Naive, central memory and Treg TCRB repertoires appeared more alike in patients than in healthy donors.

This clone was seen a handful of times. The target antigen is unknown. Expressed TCRB transcripts got sequenced, as all isolated RNA was reverse transcribed. Clones were read by immunoSEQ multiplex PCR, and TCRdb kept only the in-frame ones, dropping some. The table has around 130,000 clones, around 15% seen once. Per the germline V gene, CDR1 is SQVTM and CDR2 is ANQGSEA. The CDR3 has 14 residues. The V end lost 8 bases, the J end lost 0 bases, and 16 bases lay between the germline ends. The chain joins TRBV29-1 to TRBJ1-1; no firm D call. This clonotype originated in a man aged 25 to 40 with type 1 diabetes. Material: central memory CD4+ T cells from blood. CDR3 DNA sequence: TGCAGCACCAAACAAGGGTTCATGAACACTGAAGCTTTCTTT. As protein: CSTKQGFMNTEAFF.